Detailed here is one T cell receptor beta chain. The antigen is not known. TCRdb passed the 5' RACE reads through MiXCR, listing each CDR3 protein once. The sample records roughly 700,000 distinct CDR3 sequences, under 20% being singletons. There are 14 residues in the CDR3. Germline V gives CDR1 SNHLY, CDR2 FYNNEI. The V gene lost 6 bases and the J gene lost 4 bases, with 16 bases spanning the gap. This sample is part of a study of CD8 T cells in ankylosing spondylitis. Findings and caveats of the study: Disease-linked clones displayed a CD8+ phenotype and appeared relatively rarely in peripheral blood. Apparently characteristic of ankylosing spondylitis blood was a TCR beta motif (eight highly homologous variants). The authors reported significant enrichment of disease-linked clones in matched ankylosing spondylitis synovial fluid.

The V call is TRBV2, the J call TRBJ2-7, with a possible D match to TRBD2 (7 bases). Sequenced input: blood, either unsorted or a sorted T cell fraction (not recorded which). This sequence was found in a male donor with ankylosing spondylitis. CDR3 sequence: CASSGRGGVYEQYF. CDR3 DNA sequence: TGTGCCAGCAGCGGCAGGGGAGGGGTTTACGAGCAGTACTTC.